The rows below give T cell receptor beta chains drawn from one sample of a study of T cells in Graves' hyperthyroidism and ophthalmopathy. TCRdb re-called the multiplex PCR reads with MiXCR, one entry per CDR3 protein. The sample contains around 700,000 distinct CDR3 sequences, around 20% of which appear only once. Input material: blood. All receptors come from a woman aged 45 to 65 with Graves' hyperthyroidism that later progressed to Graves' ophthalmopathy. Each CDR3 is given with its conserved first and last residue. A D gene is named only where the DNA matches it firmly. Not every row has a clone size; where given, it reads once, few, many or a size class.

-,many,TRBV7-2,TRBJ1-5,TGTGCCAGCAGCACCGGCGGGGGGACATGGCAGCCCCAGCATTTT,CASSTGGGTWQPQHF
-,many,TRBV7-9,TRBJ2-5,TGTGCCAGCAGCCCTAATGGGGTCGGAGAGACCCAGTACTTC,CASSPNGVGETQYF
-,many,TRBV3-1,TRBJ1-2,TGTGCCAGCAGCCTACAGGGAGAGGGTGGCTACACCTTC,CASSLQGEGGYTF
-,-,TRBV7-9,TRBJ2-7,TGTGCCAGCAGCTTAAGGGGCTACACCTACGAGCAGTACTTC,CASSLRGYTYEQYF
-,many,TRBV3-1,TRBJ1-2,TGTGCCAGCAGCCTACAGGGCCTTGGAGGCTACACCTTC,CASSLQGLGGYTF
-,many,TRBV5-1,TRBJ2-7,TGCGCCAGCAGCTATAGCGAGGGGTACGAGCAGTACTTC,CASSYSEGYEQYF
-,few,TRBV18,TRBJ1-4,TGTGCCAGCTCACCCCGACAGGAACTCTCAACTAATGAAAAACTGTTTTTT,CASSPRQELSTNEKLFF
-,many,TRBV27,TRBJ1-5,TGTGCCAGCAGTCTCAGGGGCCTTCAGCCCCAGCATTTT,CASSLRGLQPQHF
-,many,TRBV5-1,TRBJ1-2,TGCGCCAGCAGCTTGGAGACGGGACTATATGGCTACACCTTC,CASSLETGLYGYTF
-,few,TRBV9,TRBJ2-3,TGTGCCAGCAGCGTAGCTCCGGGTCTGCGACGGGCAGATACGCAGTATTTT,CASSVAPGLRRADTQYF
-,-,TRBV6-2/TRBV6-3,TRBJ2-7,TGTGCCAGCAGTTACTCAGCGCCGGATATCTCCTACGAGCAGTACTTC,CASSYSAPDISYEQYF
-,-,TRBV27,TRBJ2-1,TGTGCCACCCAAAATTCAGGGGATCGGGGTGATGGTGAGCAGTTCTTC,CATQNSGDRGDGEQFF
-,many,TRBV20-1,TRBJ1-6,TGCAGTGCTAGACTTACAGGAGAGGGGCCCCTCCACTTT,CSARLTGEGPLHF
TRBD1,few,TRBV27,TRBJ1-3,TGTGCCAGCAGTCCTGGACAGGGGTACTCTGGAAACACCATATATTTT,CASSPGQGYSGNTIYF
-,-,TRBV2,TRBJ2-7,TGTGCCAGCAGTGGGTCCAGGGTCTGGGGCGAGCAGTACTTC,CASSGSRVWGEQYF
-,many,TRBV11-2,TRBJ1-2,TGTGCCAGCAGCTTAGTCGGCGATTTCGGTGGCTACACCTTC,CASSLVGDFGGYTF
TRBD2,few,TRBV14,TRBJ2-5,TGTGCCAGCAGCCCTGGACTAGCGGAAAAAGAGACCCAGTACTTC,CASSPGLAEKETQYF
-,-,TRBV19,TRBJ1-3,TGTGCCACCGCGACAGAAAACTCTGGAAACACCATATATTTT,CATATENSGNTIYF
TRBD2,few,TRBV24-1,TRBJ2-5,TGTGCCACCAGTGATAGTTCTATAGGACTAGCGGGGCAAGAGACCCAGTACTTC,CATSDSSIGLAGQETQYF
-,-,TRBV3-1,TRBJ2-5,TGTGCCAGCAGCCAGGCAGGGGTACAGTTGCCCAGCCAAGAGACCCAGTACTTC,CASSQAGVQLPSQETQYF
TRBD1,-,TRBV11-2,TRBJ2-7,TGTGCCAGCAGCTTAGGATCTCTCCGGGACAGGGGCTACGAGCAGTACTTC,CASSLGSLRDRGYEQYF
-,many,TRBV12-3/TRBV12-4,TRBJ1-5,TGTGCCAGCAGTTTCAGGGGTCAGCCCCAGCATTTT,CASSFRGQPQHF
-,-,TRBV6-2/TRBV6-3,TRBJ1-2,TGTGCCAGCAGTTACCGGGCATCGGGTTGGAATGGCTACACCTTC,CASSYRASGWNGYTF
-,many,TRBV6-2/TRBV6-3,TRBJ1-1,TGTGCCAGCAGTTACCGGGGTCTACGCACTGAAGCTTTCTTT,CASSYRGLRTEAFF
TRBD1,-,TRBV6-2/TRBV6-3,TRBJ1-2,TGTGCCAGCACCTCAGGGGGACAGGAGACTAACTATGGCTACACCTTC,CASTSGGQETNYGYTF
-,-,TRBV27,TRBJ1-1,TGTGCCAGCAATTTAGGGACACTGAACACTGAAGCTTTCTTT,CASNLGTLNTEAFF
-,once,TRBV4-2,TRBJ2-7,TGTGCCAGCAGCCAAGATCCCAGGAGCTACGAGCAGTACTTC,CASSQDPRSYEQYF
TRBD1,many,TRBV4-1,TRBJ1-1,TGCGCCAGCAGCCCTCCGGGACAGGGGACTGAAGCTTTCTTT,CASSPPGQGTEAFF
TRBD2,many,TRBV3-1,TRBJ2-1,TGTGCCAGCAGCGGGACTAGCGGGGGGCTATTGAATGAGCAGTTCTTC,CASSGTSGGLLNEQFF
-,-,TRBV7-9,TRBJ2-7,TGTGCCAGCAGCCCCTGGGGGGACAGACTCGAGCAGTACTTC,CASSPWGDRLEQYF
-,-,TRBV7-9,TRBJ1-5,TGTGCCAGCAGCCCAGTGCTCCCCGGGTTATTGGGCAATCAGCCCCAGCATTTT,CASSPVLPGLLGNQPQHF
TRBD1,-,TRBV5-1,TRBJ1-6,TGCGCCACCCGGGGAACAGGGGAGGCGTCACCCCTCCACTTT,CATRGTGEASPLHF
-,few,TRBV19,TRBJ1-5,TGTGCCAGTAGTAATATCCCTACAGGGCTTAATCAGCCCCAGCATTTT,CASSNIPTGLNQPQHF
-,many,TRBV15,TRBJ2-1,TGTGCCACCAGCAGAGATCTCCCCCAGGGTGAGACGGACAATGAGCAGTTCTTC,CATSRDLPQGETDNEQFF
-,many,TRBV7-8,TRBJ2-3,TGTGCCAGCAGCTTAGACAGGGACGGCACAGATACGCAGTATTTT,CASSLDRDGTDTQYF
-,few,TRBV12-3/TRBV12-4,TRBJ1-4,TGTGCCAGCCGGGGACCGACTAATAGCGAAAAACTGTTTTTT,CASRGPTNSEKLFF
-,many,TRBV11-3,TRBJ2-2,TGTGCCAGCAGTTTCGGGGCCGCCGGGGAGCTGTTTTTT,CASSFGAAGELFF
TRBD1,-,TRBV9,TRBJ1-2,TGTGCCAGCAGTAAAGGGGAACAGGGGGCTGATGGCTACACCTTC,CASSKGEQGADGYTF
TRBD2,-,TRBV20-1,TRBJ2-1,TGCAGTGCTAGAGGTGCTAGCGGGGGGAACAATGAGCAGTTCTTC,CSARGASGGNNEQFF
TRBD1,many,TRBV12-3/TRBV12-4,TRBJ1-5,TGTGCCAGCAGTTTGGGGACAGGGATCAATCAGCCCCAGCATTTT,CASSLGTGINQPQHF
TRBD2,few,TRBV9,TRBJ2-2,TGTGCCAGCAGCGTAGCGGGGGGACACACCGGGGAGCTGTTTTTT,CASSVAGGHTGELFF
TRBD2,-,TRBV19,TRBJ2-1,TGTGCCAGTAGCCCTGGACTAGCCGCTGAGCAGTTCTTC,CASSPGLAAEQFF
TRBD1,-,TRBV18,TRBJ1-4,TGTGCCAGCTCAACCCAAGGGACAGTTAGTGAAAAACTGTTTTTT,CASSTQGTVSEKLFF